A single sample gave rise to the 13 T cell receptor beta chains below, sequenced in a study of radiotherapy plus CTLA-4 blockade in lung cancer. Sequenced by immunoSEQ multiplex PCR; TCRdb stores in-frame clones only, minus some. The profile shows about 120,000 clones, 85% to 90% of them singletons. The sample was peripheral blood, taken from a patient treated with radiotherapy plus ipilimumab. These receptors were taken from a human donor with non-small cell lung cancer that progressed on radiotherapy plus ipilimumab.

The rearrangement links TRBV18 to TRBJ1-1; D gene unclear. The CDR3 is 13 amino acids. Per germline, CDR1 KGHSH and CDR2 LQKENI. V dropped 6 bases and J dropped 4 bases, with 12 bases sitting between them. CDR3 sequence (DNA): TGTGCCAGCTCCCCGGGCCCCGGCACTGAAGCTTTCTTT. Amino acid sequence: CASSPGPGTEAFF.

The V gene is TRBV6-5, the J gene TRBJ1-5; tentatively, D is TRBD1 (5 bases). The V gene's germline CDR1 is MNHEY and CDR2 SVGAGI. Trimming took 6 bases from V and 2 from J, leaving 11 bases between them. There are 14 residues in the CDR3. In DNA form, the CDR3 reads TGTGCCAGCAGGGGGGTAGGAGGCAATCAGCCCCAGCATTTT. Amino acids: CASRGVGGNQPQHF.

This chain uses TRBV18 with TRBJ2-1; D call uncertain. The CDR3 runs to 13 residues. Germline assignment: CDR1 KGHSH and CDR2 LQKENI. Trimming shortened V by 3 bases and J by 6 bases, and 9 bases separated the two germline ends. CDR3 DNA sequence: TGTGCCAGCTCACCGTCACGCCTCAATGAGCAGTTCTTC. Translated, it gives CASSPSRLNEQFF.

The rearrangement uses TRBV6-6 and TRBJ2-1; 10 positions match TRBD2. V trimming: 3 bases; J trimming: 4 bases; junction bases outside the gene matches: 3. There are 15 residues in the CDR3. Germline V gene lookup returns CDR1 MNHNY and CDR2 SVGAGI (reference sequence). The chain's CDR3 is CASSYPSGGYNEQFF. DNA for the CDR3: TGTGCCAGCAGTTATCCTAGCGGGGGTTACAATGAGCAGTTCTTC.

The gene calls are TRBV2 and TRBJ2-7, with 12 bases lining up with TRBD2. The CDR3 loop spans 15 amino acids. Germline loops: CDR1 SNHLY, CDR2 FYNNEI. With 6 bases clipped from V and 7 bases from J, the junction kept 10 bases outside the gene matches. CDR3 coding DNA: TGTGCCAGCAGCGGACGACTAGCGGGAGTTGGGGAGCAGTACTTC. Translation: CASSGRLAGVGEQYF.

The rearrangement links TRBV30 to TRBJ2-3, with D hard to call. CDR1 is GTSNPN, CDR2 SVGIG, per germline (reference sequence). V was cut by 0 bases and J by 6 bases, with 13 bases left in between. The CDR3 contains 14 residues. The chain's CDR3 is CAWSVPKVGDTQYF. The CDR3, as DNA: TGTGCCTGGAGTGTACCGAAGGTTGGGGATACGCAGTATTTT.

The gene calls are TRBV11-2 and TRBJ2-3, with 8 bases that match TRBD2. The junction had 2 bases not matched to a gene; V was cut back by 1 base and J by 2 bases. Germline V lookup: CDR1 SGHAT, CDR2 FQNNGV. The CDR3 loop spans 15 amino acids. CDR3 DNA sequence: TGTGCCAGCAGCTTAGCGGGAGGGATCACAGATACGCAGTATTTT. Residues: CASSLAGGITDTQYF.

This chain uses TRBV27 with TRBJ2-1, with 8 positions matching TRBD1. J gave up 2 bases and V 5 bases, and 8 bases lay outside the gene matches. Germline loops: CDR1 MNHEY, CDR2 SMNVEV (reference sequence). The CDR3 runs to 16 residues. The CDR3 region is CASSANRGNPYNEQFF. CDR3 nucleotides: TGTGCCAGCAGTGCCAACAGGGGGAACCCCTACAATGAGCAGTTCTTC.

The chain employs TRBV28 and TRBJ2-6; D is tentatively TRBD1 or TRBD2 (6 bases each). CDR3 length equals 15 residues. Between the trimmed V and J ends, which lost 8 bases and 2 bases, there was a span of 13 bases. Germline V CDR1 and CDR2: MDHEN, SYDVKM. The CDR3 DNA is TGTGCCAGCGGAGGGGGGAGTCCTGGGGCCAACGTCCTGACTTTC. This sequence encodes CASGGGSPGANVLTF.

This clone was recorded once. Additional DNA sequences in this sample encode the identical CDR3. CDR3 coding DNA: TGCGCCAGCAGTTTAGCGGGAGGCAATGAGCAGTTCTTC. Amino acids: CASSLAGGNEQFF. This chain links TRBV5-1 with TRBJ2-1, with 10 bases that match TRBD2. The CDR3 extends over 13 amino acids. The V gene's germline CDR1 is SGHRS and CDR2 YFSETQ. J gave up 6 bases and V 5 bases, and 2 bases lay outside the gene matches.

Worth noting for this clone: One end of the junction is discordant with germline, which a read error may explain. This rearrangement joins TRBV4-1 to TRBJ1-5, with D possibly being TRBD1 (5 bases). Germline V gives CDR1 MGHRA, CDR2 YSYEKL. CDR3 length: 15 amino acids. The CDR3 reads CVSSHPGSSNQPQHF. DNA of the CDR3: TGCGTCAGCAGCCATCCAGGGAGTAGCAATCAGCCCCAGCATTTT.

This chain links TRBV6-6 with TRBJ1-2; 7 nucleotides agree with TRBD1. This CDR3 is 13 amino acids long. V lost 0 bases to trimming and J lost 7 bases; unmatched junction nucleotides: 2. Germline V gene sequence: CDR1 MNHNY, CDR2 SVGAGI (reference sequence). The CDR3 is CASSYSSGGGYTF. The CDR3 DNA follows: TGTGCCAGCAGTTACTCGTCAGGGGGTGGCTACACCTTC.

This chain connects TRBV5-4 to TRBJ2-1, with 11 bases fitting TRBD2. V was pared by 5 bases and J by 4 bases, with 14 bases of the junction left unmatched. The CDR3 contains 18 residues. Per germline, CDR1 SGHNT and CDR2 YYREEE (reference sequence). The CDR3: CASSSGRIAGGGYNEQFF. Here the CDR3 DNA reads TGTGCCAGCAGTAGTGGGCGGATAGCGGGAGGGGGGTACAATGAGCAGTTCTTC. Combining the CDR3 with reference TRBV5-4 and TRBJ2-1 gives the whole variable domain ETGVTQSPTHLIKTRGQQVTLRCSSQSGHNTVSWYQQALGQGPQFIFQYYREEENGRGNFPPRFSGLQFPNYSSELNVNALELDDSALYLCASSSGRIAGGGYNEQFFGPGTRLTVL.